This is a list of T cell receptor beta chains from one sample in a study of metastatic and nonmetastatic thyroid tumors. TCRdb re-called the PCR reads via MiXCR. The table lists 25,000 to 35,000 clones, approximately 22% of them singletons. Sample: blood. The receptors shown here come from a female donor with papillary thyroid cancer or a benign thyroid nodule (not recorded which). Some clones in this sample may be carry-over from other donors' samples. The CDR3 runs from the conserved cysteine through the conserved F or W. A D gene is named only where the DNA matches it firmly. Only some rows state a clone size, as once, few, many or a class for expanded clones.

CASEAGFGQETQYF,TGTGCCAGCGAAGCAGGGTTCGGGCAAGAGACCCAGTACTTC,14,TRBV6-1,.,TRBJ2-5,.
CASSLYSDRGMSYNEQFF,TGTGCCAGCAGCTTATATTCGGATCGCGGGATGTCCTACAATGAGCAGTTCTTC,18,TRBV11-1,many,TRBJ2-1,.
CASSPETTGLYGYTF,TGCGCCAGCAGCCCAGAGACGACAGGGCTTTATGGCTACACCTTC,15,TRBV4-1,.,TRBJ1-2,TRBD1
CAWKPLDTNSGNTIYF,TGTGCCTGGAAACCCCTGGACACAAACTCTGGAAACACCATATATTTT,16,TRBV30,many,TRBJ1-3,.
CASSPDNSNQPQHF,TGTGCCAGCAGCCCTGATAATAGCAATCAGCCCCAGCATTTT,14,TRBV3-1,once,TRBJ1-5,.
CASSGGTGGYEQYF,TGTGCCAGTAGTGGGGGGACAGGGGGCTACGAGCAGTACTTC,14,TRBV19,many,TRBJ2-7,TRBD1
CASSYSRTDTDTQYF,TGTGCCAGCAGTTACTCTCGGACAGACACAGATACGCAGTACTTT,15,TRBV6-2/TRBV6-3,.,TRBJ2-3,.
CASSKDTGELFF,TGTGCCAGCAGTAAAGACACCGGGGAGCTGTTTTTT,12,TRBV6-2/TRBV6-3,few,TRBJ2-2,.
CATSFWTNTGELFF,TGTGCCACCAGCTTTTGGACGAACACCGGGGAGCTGTTTTTT,14,TRBV15,.,TRBJ2-2,.
CASSTQVSGANVLTF,TGTGCCAGCAGCACACAGGTCTCTGGGGCCAACGTCCTGACTTTC,15,TRBV7-9,.,TRBJ2-6,.
CASSYSRGLQPQHF,TGTGCCAGCAGTTACTCACGGGGGCTGCAGCCCCAGCATTTT,14,TRBV6-2/TRBV6-3,medium-sized,TRBJ1-5,.
CAISGTSGYNEQFF,TGTGCCATCAGTGGGACTAGCGGGTACAATGAGCAGTTCTTC,14,TRBV10-3,few,TRBJ2-1,TRBD2
CASKPGQGGNEQFF,TGTGCCAGCAAACCGGGACAGGGTGGCAATGAGCAGTTCTTC,14,TRBV18,many,TRBJ2-1,TRBD1
CSARDPRTGGLSPLHF,TGCAGTGCTAGAGACCCCCGGACAGGGGGCTTATCACCCCTCCACTTT,16,TRBV20-1,.,TRBJ1-6,TRBD1
CASSPRDRELDKQYF,TGCGCCAGCAGCCCTAGGGACAGGGAGTTAGATAAGCAGTATTTT,15,TRBV4-1,.,TRBJ2-3,TRBD1
CASSFAGRNTGELFF,TGTGCCAGCAGCTTCGCGGGCCGCAACACCGGGGAGCTGTTTTTT,15,TRBV7-3,medium-sized,TRBJ2-2,.
CASSQGAWDGYTF,TGCGCCAGCAGCCAGGGAGCATGGGATGGCTACACCTTC,13,TRBV4-1,many,TRBJ1-2,.
CASSLGQLNTEAFF,TGTGCCAGCAGCTTAGGACAGCTCAACACTGAAGCTTTCTTT,14,TRBV11-1,many,TRBJ1-1,.
CASSIQDRVQPQHF,TGTGCCAGCAGTATCCAAGACAGGGTTCAGCCACAGCATTTT,14,TRBV12-3/TRBV12-4,.,TRBJ1-5,TRBD1
CASSQAGNTIYF,TGTGCCAGCAGCCAAGCAGGAAACACCATATATTTT,12,TRBV14,few,TRBJ1-3,.
CASSAGQGASYNSPLHF,TGTGCCAGCAGTGCCGGACAGGGGGCTTCCTATAATTCACCCCTCCACTTT,17,TRBV6-1,many,TRBJ1-6,TRBD1
CSARVARYTDTQYF,TGCAGTGCTAGGGTGGCGCGCTACACAGATACGCAGTATTTT,14,TRBV20-1,few,TRBJ2-3,.
CASSPPWDNSPLHF,TGTGCCAGCAGTCCACCATGGGATAATTCACCCCTCCACTTT,14,TRBV28,few,TRBJ1-6,.
CSARFGETQYF,TGCAGTGCTAGATTTGGAGAGACCCAGTACTTC,11,TRBV20-1,many,TRBJ2-5,.
CATSRVSGAGGYTF,TGTGCCACCAGCAGAGTGTCAGGGGCGGGTGGCTACACCTTC,14,TRBV15,.,TRBJ1-2,.
CASSIYGDSPLHF,TGTGCCAGTAGTATCTACGGTGATTCACCCCTCCACTTT,13,TRBV19,.,TRBJ1-6,.
CASRIVRGLNTGELFF,TGTGCCAGCCGAATAGTTAGAGGTTTGAACACCGGGGAGCTGTTTTTT,16,TRBV9,.,TRBJ2-2,.
CAISGGSKTYEQYF,TGTGCCATCAGTGGTGGCAGCAAGACCTACGAGCAGTACTTC,14,TRBV10-3,many,TRBJ2-7,.
CASSPLYFRGGSNEQFF,TGTGCCAGCAGCCCCCTCTATTTTCGGGGGGGAAGCAATGAGCAGTTCTTC,17,TRBV4-2,.,TRBJ2-1,TRBD2
CSARPLGRENYGYTF,TGCAGTGCTAGACCGTTGGGGCGCGAAAACTATGGCTACACCTTC,15,TRBV20-1,.,TRBJ1-2,.
CASSLRQGSYNEQFF,TGTGCCAGCAGTTTACGACAGGGGTCGTACAATGAGCAGTTCTTC,15,TRBV27,few,TRBJ2-1,TRBD1
CSASPRGGNQPQHF,TGCAGTGCTAGCCCCCGGGGCGGAAATCAGCCCCAGCATTTT,14,TRBV20-1,.,TRBJ1-5,.
CAGSPPISTAEAFF,TGTGCCGGCTCACCACCGATCAGTACGGCTGAAGCTTTCTTT,14,TRBV18,.,TRBJ1-1,.
CASSLVGTGDPYGYTF,TGTGCTAGCAGCTTAGTGGGGACAGGGGACCCCTATGGCTACACCTTC,16,TRBV7-7,.,TRBJ1-2,TRBD1
CASTYREVSYNEQFF,TGTGCCAGCACCTACCGGGAGGTATCCTACAATGAGCAGTTCTTC,15,TRBV6-1,few,TRBJ2-1,TRBD2
CASSTGQGIDSPLHF,TGTGCCAGCAGCACGGGACAGGGAATTGATTCACCCCTCCACTTT,15,TRBV11-2,.,TRBJ1-6,TRBD1
CASSIFGSITSGANVLTF,TGTGCCAGTAGTATTTTTGGGAGTATAACCTCTGGGGCCAACGTCCTGACTTTC,18,TRBV19,.,TRBJ2-6,.
CASSSGQGPSPHGYTF,TGTGCCAGCAGTTCCGGACAGGGACCCTCACCCCATGGCTACACCTTC,16,TRBV28,medium-sized,TRBJ1-2,TRBD1
CASIGTGTSYEQYF,TGTGCCAGCATAGGGACAGGGACCTCCTACGAGCAGTACTTC,14,TRBV6-1,few,TRBJ2-7,TRBD1
CASSSLGGGYNEQFF,TGTGCCAGCAGCAGCTTGGGGGGCGGTTACAATGAGCAGTTCTTC,15,TRBV9,once,TRBJ2-1,.
CASSFSGGQGETQYF,TGCGCCAGCAGCTTCTCAGGGGGCCAGGGGGAGACCCAGTACTTC,15,TRBV5-1,many,TRBJ2-5,TRBD1
CASSQGAGQETQYF,TGCGCCAGCAGCCAAGGAGCGGGACAAGAGACCCAGTACTTC,14,TRBV4-1,many,TRBJ2-5,TRBD2
CASSEGGSRAKPQHF,TGTGCCAGCAGTGAAGGGGGGTCTCGGGCTAAGCCCCAGCATTTT,15,TRBV6-1,.,TRBJ1-5,.
CAISDGGGGETQYF,TGTGCCATCAGTGATGGCGGGGGCGGAGAGACCCAGTACTTC,14,TRBV10-3,.,TRBJ2-5,.
CASSLMAGHEAFF,TGTGCCAGCAGCCTCATGGCCGGCCATGAAGCTTTCTTT,13,TRBV7-9,.,TRBJ1-1,.
CASSLGGQGGSPLHF,TGTGCCAGCAGCTTAGGTGGACAGGGCGGCTCACCCCTCCACTTT,15,TRBV7-3,.,TRBJ1-6,TRBD1
CASSEQGTNQPQHF,TGTGCCAGCAGTGAACAGGGGACCAATCAGCCCCAGCATTTT,14,TRBV6-1,medium-sized,TRBJ1-5,.
CAWSVGHGTSSETQYF,TGTGCCTGGAGTGTAGGGCATGGGACTAGTTCAGAGACCCAGTACTTC,16,TRBV30,few,TRBJ2-5,TRBD2
CSARGGDPGSDTEAFF,TGCAGTGCTAGAGGGGGAGATCCCGGGAGTGACACTGAAGCTTTCTTT,16,TRBV20-1,many,TRBJ1-1,.
CASSDGTRDGRTQYF,TGTGCCAGCAGTGACGGGACTAGGGACGGGCGCACCCAGTACTTC,15,TRBV12-3/TRBV12-4,many,TRBJ2-5,TRBD2
CASSYSSAGRDTQYF,TGTGCCAGCAGTTACTCATCCGCAGGGCGGGATACGCAGTATTTT,15,TRBV6-6,many,TRBJ2-3,.
CASSQGNQPQHF,TGTGCCAGCAGCCAAGGTAATCAGCCCCAGCATTTT,12,TRBV3-1,.,TRBJ1-5,.
CASSTSLGLYEQYF,TGTGCCAGCAGTACATCTTTGGGCCTCTACGAGCAGTACTTC,14,TRBV28,medium-sized,TRBJ2-7,.